These T cell receptor beta chains were read from a single sample in a study of blood T cell repertoires in COVID-19. Assay used: immunoSEQ multiplex PCR; TCRdb lists only in-frame clones, some missing. The data hold more than 300,000 clones, with 92% observed a single time. Sequenced sample: PBMCs or T cells enriched from blood (not recorded which). These TCRs come from a woman under 40 who had recovered from COVID-19. CDR3s include the opening cysteine and the closing phenylalanine or tryptophan. Fields, in order: D gene, clone size, CDR3 length, V gene, J gene, CDR3 protein, CDR3 DNA. D genes are given only for firm matches. The listing skips clone size in some rows; elsewhere it reads once, few, many or a size class.

-	-	16	TRBV19	TRBJ1-2	CASSPRTAGMDYGYTF	TGTGCCAGTAGCCCCCGGACTGCTGGGATGGACTATGGCTACACCTTC
-	once	15	TRBV18	TRBJ2-7	CASSTDTINSYEQYF	TGTGCCAGCTCAACGGACACGATAAATTCCTACGAGCAGTACTTC
TRBD1	-	18	TRBV18	TRBJ1-4	CASSRTGGTVTTNEKLFF	TGTGCCAGCTCACGGACAGGGGGCACCGTGACAACTAATGAAAAACTGTTTTTT
-	-	15	TRBV14	TRBJ2-7	CASSHVGAQYYEQYF	TGTGCCAGCAGCCACGTAGGAGCGCAGTACTACGAGCAGTACTTC
-	-	15	TRBV29-1	TRBJ1-2	CSVDGGAKGPYGYTF	TGCAGCGTTGACGGGGGGGCTAAGGGTCCCTATGGCTACACCTTC
TRBD2	-	16	TRBV9	TRBJ2-1	CASSVVTSGPYNEQFF	TGTGCCAGCAGCGTAGTAACTAGCGGGCCATACAATGAGCAGTTCTTC
-	-	14	TRBV4-3	TRBJ1-2	CASSQDRRGGGYTF	TGCGCCAGCAGCCAAGATCGCAGGGGCGGAGGCTACACCTTC
TRBD1	-	14	TRBV19	TRBJ1-5	CASSLWDRNQPQHF	TGTGCCAGTAGTTTGTGGGACAGAAATCAGCCCCAGCATTTT
-	-	16	TRBV13	TRBJ2-7	CASSPKVGRVYYEQYF	TGTGCCAGCAGCCCCAAGGTCGGCAGGGTCTACTACGAGCAGTACTTC
-	once	13	TRBV12-3/TRBV12-4	TRBJ2-3	CASSATRSDTQYF	TGTGCCAGCAGTGCGACTAGATCAGATACGCAGTATTTT
-	-	13	TRBV2	TRBJ1-4	CASSDGRAVKLFF	TGTGCCAGCAGTGATGGCAGGGCGGTAAAACTGTTTTTT
-	-	13	TRBV7-2	TRBJ2-3	CASVREYTDTQYF	TGTGCCAGCGTCAGGGAATACACAGATACGCAGTATTTT